This is a list of T cell receptor beta chains from one sample in a study of cytomegalovirus exposure and HLA in healthy donors. Measured with immunoSEQ multiplex PCR; TCRdb has only the in-frame clones, and not every one. Of some 120,000 clones detected, approximately 81% appear once; the ten largest clones hold approximately 4%. The specimen sequenced was PBMCs. These receptors were obtained from a young man in good health and CMV-seropositive. CDR3s include the opening cysteine and the closing phenylalanine or tryptophan. A D gene is named only where the DNA matches it firmly. Clone size, where shown, is once, few, many, or a class for clones that have expanded.

CASSLLLAGAHSYEQYF TGTGCCAGCAGCTTGTTGCTAGCGGGGGCCCACTCCTACGAGCAGTACTTC TRBJ2-7 few TRBV5-6 TRBD2
CASSLDWAPDRPKYF TGTGCCAGCAGCTTAGATTGGGCCCCCGACAGGCCGAAGTACTTC TRBJ2-4 NA TRBV11-2 NA
CASSEGDRDYNEQFF TGTGCCAGCAGTGAGGGGGACAGGGATTACAATGAGCAGTTCTTC TRBJ2-1 NA TRBV2 TRBD1
CASSQLAGGPGTGELFF TGTGCCAGCAGCCAACTAGCGGGGGGGCCGGGCACCGGGGAGCTGTTTTTT TRBJ2-2 NA TRBV4-2 TRBD2
CASSVLPSGGPSTDTQYF TGTGCCAGCAGCGTACTTCCTAGCGGGGGCCCTAGCACAGATACGCAGTATTTT TRBJ2-3 NA TRBV9 TRBD2
CASSQDGLAVNF TGTGCCAGCAGCCAAGATGGACTAGCGGTAAACTTC TRBJ2-7 NA TRBV4-2 TRBD2
CASSAAGSGYTF TGTGCCAGCAGCGCTGCAGGGTCTGGCTACACCTTC TRBJ1-2 NA TRBV9 NA
CASTFSGRGGDTDTQYF TGTGCCAGCACCTTCTCCGGGCGAGGAGGGGACACAGATACGCAGTATTTT TRBJ2-3 NA TRBV28 NA
CASSTPGIYNQPQHF TGTGCCAGCAGCACTCCAGGGATTTACAATCAGCCCCAGCATTTT TRBJ1-5 NA TRBV21-1 NA
CASSKIQGDEQYF TGTGCCAGCAGCAAAATACAGGGCGACGAGCAGTACTTC TRBJ2-7 once TRBV5-5 NA
CASSKRQSTNEKLFF TGTGCCAGTAGCAAACGACAGTCAACTAATGAAAAACTGTTTTTT TRBJ1-4 NA TRBV19 NA
CASSLDRWTEAFF TGCGCCAGCAGCCTGGACAGGTGGACTGAAGCTTTCTTT TRBJ1-1 NA TRBV5-1 TRBD1
CASSLAGSTNEKLFF TGTGCCAGCAGCTTGGCAGGGTCGACGAATGAAAAACTGTTTTTT TRBJ1-4 NA TRBV5-6 NA
CSVEGTGGSYEQYF TGCAGCGTTGAAGGGACAGGGGGCTCCTACGAGCAGTACTTC TRBJ2-7 NA TRBV29-1 TRBD1
CASSRGAGEKLFF TGTGCCAGCTCGCGGGGGGCCGGTGAAAAACTGTTTTTT TRBJ1-4 NA TRBV18 NA
CASSLVAGRETQYF TGCGCCAGCAGCTTGGTAGCGGGGCGAGAGACCCAGTACTTC TRBJ2-5 NA TRBV5-1 TRBD2
CASSLGGGELGEQYF TGCGCCAGCAGCTTGGGAGGGGGTGAGTTAGGCGAGCAGTACTTC TRBJ2-7 NA TRBV5-1 NA
CASSDGQGAHVAFF TGTGCCAGCAGTGATGGACAGGGGGCTCACGTAGCTTTCTTT TRBJ1-1 NA TRBV6-1 TRBD1
CASSPRGTEERYTEAFF TGTGCCAGCTCACCACGGGGGACAGAGGAGAGATACACTGAAGCTTTCTTT TRBJ1-1 NA TRBV18 TRBD1
CASSWFPGQTSYEQYF TGTGCCAGCAGCTGGTTTCCGGGACAGACCTCCTACGAGCAGTACTTC TRBJ2-7 NA TRBV5-4 TRBD1
CASRTGTGVTEAFF TGCGCCAGCAGAACCGGGACAGGGGTCACTGAAGCTTTCTTT TRBJ1-1 NA TRBV5-1 TRBD1
CASSPREVGEAFF TGTGCCAGCTCACCGAGGGAAGTAGGTGAAGCTTTCTTT TRBJ1-1 NA TRBV18 NA
CASRVTSGNEQFF TGTGCCAGCAGGGTGACTAGCGGAAATGAGCAGTTCTTC TRBJ2-1 NA TRBV2 TRBD2
CASSLSPSADTQYF TGTGCCAGCAGCCTAAGTCCCAGCGCAGATACGCAGTATTTT TRBJ2-3 once TRBV9 NA
CASRTDSNQPQHF TGTGCCAGCAGGACTGATAGCAATCAGCCCCAGCATTTT TRBJ1-5 NA TRBV21-1 NA
CALRVVSSYNEQFF TGTGCTTTGAGGGTAGTGAGCTCCTACAATGAGCAGTTCTTC TRBJ2-1 NA TRBV12-5 NA
CASSFRVGETQYF TGTGCCAGCAGCTTCAGGGTCGGGGAGACCCAGTACTTC TRBJ2-5 few TRBV13 NA
CASSEVSYSAGELFF TGTGCCAGCAGTGAAGTGAGTTATTCTGCCGGGGAGCTGTTTTTT TRBJ2-2 once TRBV2 NA
CASSFAVQGTQTQYF TGTGCCAGCAGCTTCGCCGTACAGGGTACGCAGACCCAGTACTTC TRBJ2-5 once TRBV5-4 NA
CASSLGTGGSEGSEQYF TGTGCCAGCAGCTTAGGGACAGGGGGATCAGAAGGGAGCGAGCAGTACTTC TRBJ2-7 NA TRBV7-3 TRBD1
CASSLSTSGGASLSQYF TGCGCCAGCAGCTTGAGCACTAGCGGGGGGGCTAGCCTGTCCCAGTACTTC TRBJ2-5 NA TRBV5-4 TRBD2